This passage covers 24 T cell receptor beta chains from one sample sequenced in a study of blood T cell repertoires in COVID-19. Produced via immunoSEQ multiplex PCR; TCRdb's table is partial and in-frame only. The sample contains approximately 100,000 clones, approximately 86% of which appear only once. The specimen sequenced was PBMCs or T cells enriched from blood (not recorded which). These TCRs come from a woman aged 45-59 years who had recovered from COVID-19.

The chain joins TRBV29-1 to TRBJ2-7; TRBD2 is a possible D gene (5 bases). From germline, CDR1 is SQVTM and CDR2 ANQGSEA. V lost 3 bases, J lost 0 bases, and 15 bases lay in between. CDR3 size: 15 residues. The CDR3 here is CSVEVVGISSYEQYF. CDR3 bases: TGCAGCGTTGAGGTTGTCGGGATTAGCTCCTACGAGCAGTACTTC.

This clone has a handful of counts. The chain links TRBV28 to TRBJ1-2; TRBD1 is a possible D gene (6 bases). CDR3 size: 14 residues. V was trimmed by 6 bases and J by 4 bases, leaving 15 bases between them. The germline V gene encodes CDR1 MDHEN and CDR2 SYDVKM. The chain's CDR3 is CASRPTLDSYGYTF. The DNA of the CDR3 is TGTGCCAGCAGACCTACCCTGGACAGCTATGGCTACACCTTC.

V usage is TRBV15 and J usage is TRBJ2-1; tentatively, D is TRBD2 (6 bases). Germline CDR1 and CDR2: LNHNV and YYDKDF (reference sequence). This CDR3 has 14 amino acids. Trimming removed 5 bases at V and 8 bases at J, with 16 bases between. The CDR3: CATSFSGREDEQFF. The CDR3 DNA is TGTGCCACCAGCTTTAGCGGCCGGGAAGATGAGCAGTTCTTC.

The CDR3 sequence: CASSFGTIGETQYF. CDR3 sequence (DNA): TGTGCCAGCAGCTTTGGGACTATTGGGGAGACCCAGTACTTC. The rearrangement joins TRBV6-2 or TRBV6-3 to TRBJ2-5, with TRBD2 matching over 7 bases. J lost 5 bases, V lost 6 bases, and 9 bases had no gene match. Germline V lookup: CDR1 MNHEY, CDR2 SVGEGT. This CDR3 region has 14 residues.

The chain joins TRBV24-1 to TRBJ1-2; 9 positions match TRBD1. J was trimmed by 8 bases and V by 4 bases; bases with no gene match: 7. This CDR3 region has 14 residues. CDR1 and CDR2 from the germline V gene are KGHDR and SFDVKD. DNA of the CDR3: TGTGCCACCAGTGACCCTGGACAGGGGCGAGGCTACACCTTC. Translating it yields CATSDPGQGRGYTF.

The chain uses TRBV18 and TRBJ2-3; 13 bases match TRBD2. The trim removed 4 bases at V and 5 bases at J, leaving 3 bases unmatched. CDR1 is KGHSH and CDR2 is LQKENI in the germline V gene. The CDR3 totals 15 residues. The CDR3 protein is CASSQGTSGEDTQYF. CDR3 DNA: TGTGCCAGCTCACAAGGGACTAGCGGGGAAGATACGCAGTATTTT.

Here the CDR3 DNA reads TGTGCCAGCCGTTGGCGGAGCTACGAGCAGTACTTC. Amino acids: CASRWRSYEQYF. The J gene is TRBJ2-7, the V gene TRBV28; no firm D call. V gave up 8 bases and J gave up 3 bases, with 11 bases separating them. Looked up from germline, CDR1 is MDHEN and CDR2 is SYDVKM. CDR3 length: 12 residues.

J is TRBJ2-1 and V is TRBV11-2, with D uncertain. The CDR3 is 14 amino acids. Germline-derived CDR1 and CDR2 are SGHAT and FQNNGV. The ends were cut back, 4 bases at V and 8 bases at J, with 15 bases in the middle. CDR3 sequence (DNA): TGTGCCAGCAGCTCCATTCGAACACCCCATGAGCAGTTCTTC. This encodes CASSSIRTPHEQFF. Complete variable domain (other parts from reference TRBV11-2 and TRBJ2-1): EAGVAQSPRYKIIEKRQSVAFWCNPISGHATLYWYQQILGQGPKLLIQFQNNGVVDDSQLPKDRFSAERLKGVDSTLKIQPAKLEDSAVYLCASSSIRTPHEQFFGPGTRLTVL.

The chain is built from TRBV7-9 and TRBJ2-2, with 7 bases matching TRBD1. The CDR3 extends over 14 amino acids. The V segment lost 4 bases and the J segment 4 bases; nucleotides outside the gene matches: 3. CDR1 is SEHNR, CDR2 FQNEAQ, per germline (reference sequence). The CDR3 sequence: CASSSRQGTGELFF. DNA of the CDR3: TGTGCCAGCAGCTCTCGACAGGGCACCGGGGAGCTGTTTTTT. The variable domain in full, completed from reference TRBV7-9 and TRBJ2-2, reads DTGVSQNPRHKITKRGQNVTFRCDPISEHNRLYWYRQTLGQGPEFLTYFQNEAQLEKSRLLSDRFSAERPKGSFSTLEIQRTEQGDSAMYLCASSSRQGTGELFFGEGSRLTVL.

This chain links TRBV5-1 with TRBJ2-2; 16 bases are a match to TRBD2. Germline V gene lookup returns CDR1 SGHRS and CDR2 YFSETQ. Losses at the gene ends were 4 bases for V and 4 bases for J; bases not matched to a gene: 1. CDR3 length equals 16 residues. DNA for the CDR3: TGCGCCAGCAGCGGGACTAGCGGGGGGGCCACCGGGGAGCTGTTTTTT. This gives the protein CASSGTSGGATGELFF.

Here the CDR3 reads CASSQEPKQGYNEQFF. The CDR3 region has the DNA TGCGCCAGCAGCCAAGAACCGAAACAGGGCTACAATGAGCAGTTCTTC. This chain links TRBV4-1 with TRBJ2-1, with a tentative D call TRBD1 (6 bases). Germline V gives CDR1 MGHRA, CDR2 YSYEKL. This CDR3 contains 16 residues. V lost 0 bases and J 3 bases, leaving 12 bases between the germline ends.

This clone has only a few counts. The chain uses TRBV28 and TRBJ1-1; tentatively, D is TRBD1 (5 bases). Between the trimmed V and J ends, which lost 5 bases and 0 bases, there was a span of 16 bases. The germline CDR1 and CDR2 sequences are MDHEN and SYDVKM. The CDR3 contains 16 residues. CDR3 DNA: TGTGCCAGCAGTCCCCGGGGGGGATCCATGAACACTGAAGCTTTCTTT. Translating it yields CASSPRGGSMNTEAFF. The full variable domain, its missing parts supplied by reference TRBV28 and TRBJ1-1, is DVKVTQSSRYLVKRTGEKVFLECVQDMDHENMFWYRQDPGLGLRLIYFSYDVKMKEKGDIPEGYSVSREKKERFSLILESASTNQTSMYLCASSPRGGSMNTEAFFGQGTRLTVV.

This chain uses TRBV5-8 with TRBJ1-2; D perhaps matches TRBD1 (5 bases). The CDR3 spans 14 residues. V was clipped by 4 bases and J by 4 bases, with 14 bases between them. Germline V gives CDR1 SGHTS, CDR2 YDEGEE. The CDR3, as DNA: TGTGCCAGCAGCCTTGGCCTGGGGGGCTATGGCTACACCTTC. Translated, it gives CASSLGLGGYGYTF.

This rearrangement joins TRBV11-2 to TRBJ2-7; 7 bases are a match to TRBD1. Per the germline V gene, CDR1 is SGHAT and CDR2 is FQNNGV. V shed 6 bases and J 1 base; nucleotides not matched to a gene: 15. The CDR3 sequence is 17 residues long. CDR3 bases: TGTGCCAGCAGTCCAAGCCCGACAGGGATGGGATCCTACGAGCAGTACTTC. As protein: CASSPSPTGMGSYEQYF.

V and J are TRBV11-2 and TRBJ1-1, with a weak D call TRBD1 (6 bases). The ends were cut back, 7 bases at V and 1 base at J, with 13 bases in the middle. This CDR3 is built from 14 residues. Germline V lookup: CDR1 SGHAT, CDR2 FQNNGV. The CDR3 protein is CASTSGVKNTEAFF. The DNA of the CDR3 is TGTGCCAGCACCTCAGGGGTAAAGAACACTGAAGCTTTCTTT.

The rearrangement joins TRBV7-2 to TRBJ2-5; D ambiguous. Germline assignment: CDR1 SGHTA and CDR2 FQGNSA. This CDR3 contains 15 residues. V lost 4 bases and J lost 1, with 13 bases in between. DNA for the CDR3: TGTGCCAGCAGCTCAACAGTTACGATCCAAGAGACCCAGTACTTC. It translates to CASSSTVTIQETQYF.

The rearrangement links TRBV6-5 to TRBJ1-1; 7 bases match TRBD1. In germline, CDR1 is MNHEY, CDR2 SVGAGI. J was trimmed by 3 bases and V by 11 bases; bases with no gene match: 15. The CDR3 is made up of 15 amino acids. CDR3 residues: CAGAGTGAKDTEAFF. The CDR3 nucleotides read TGTGCCGGGGCGGGAACAGGGGCGAAGGACACTGAAGCTTTCTTT.

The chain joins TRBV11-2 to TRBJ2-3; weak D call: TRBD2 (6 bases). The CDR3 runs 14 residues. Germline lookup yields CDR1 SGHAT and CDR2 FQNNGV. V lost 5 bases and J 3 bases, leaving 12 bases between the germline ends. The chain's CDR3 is CASSTRLGTDTQYF. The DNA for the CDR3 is TGTGCCAGCAGCACCCGACTAGGAACAGATACGCAGTATTTT. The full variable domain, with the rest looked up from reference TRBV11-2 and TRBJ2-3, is EAGVAQSPRYKIIEKRQSVAFWCNPISGHATLYWYQQILGQGPKLLIQFQNNGVVDDSQLPKDRFSAERLKGVDSTLKIQPAKLEDSAVYLCASSTRLGTDTQYFGPGTRLTVL.

CDR3 DNA sequence: TGCGCCAGCAGCTGGGACTCGACTAGTGGCGAGACCCAGTACTTC. Translated, it gives CASSWDSTSGETQYF. J is TRBJ2-5 and V is TRBV4-1; weak D call: TRBD2 (6 bases). V lost 5 bases, J lost 5 bases, and 18 bases lay in between. The CDR3 contains 15 residues. Germline V CDR1 and CDR2: MGHRA, YSYEKL.

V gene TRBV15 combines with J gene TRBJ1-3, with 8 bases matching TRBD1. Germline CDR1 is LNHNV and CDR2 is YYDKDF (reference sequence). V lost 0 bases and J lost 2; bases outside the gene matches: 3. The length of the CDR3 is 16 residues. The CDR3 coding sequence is TGTGCCACCAGCAGAGATCCGACAGGGGCTGGAAACACCATATATTTT. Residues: CATSRDPTGAGNTIYF. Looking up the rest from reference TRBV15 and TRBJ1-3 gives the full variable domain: DAMVIQNPRYQVTQFGKPVTLSCSQTLNHNVMYWYQQKSSQAPKLLFHYYDKDFNNEADTPDNFQSRRPNTSFCFLDIRSPGLGDTAMYLCATSRDPTGAGNTIYFGEGSWLTVV.

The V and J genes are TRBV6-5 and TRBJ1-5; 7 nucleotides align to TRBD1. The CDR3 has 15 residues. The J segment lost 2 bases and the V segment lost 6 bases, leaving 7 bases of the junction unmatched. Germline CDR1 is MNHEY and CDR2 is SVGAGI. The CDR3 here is CASRTDREGNQPQHF. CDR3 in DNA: TGTGCCAGCAGAACTGACAGGGAGGGCAATCAGCCCCAGCATTTT.

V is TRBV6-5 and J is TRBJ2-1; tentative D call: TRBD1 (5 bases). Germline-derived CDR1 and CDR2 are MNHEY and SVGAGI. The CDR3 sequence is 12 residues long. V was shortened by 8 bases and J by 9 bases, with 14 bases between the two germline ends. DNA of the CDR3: TGTGCCAGCTCCCGATCAGGGATTGAGCAGTTCTTC. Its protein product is CASSRSGIEQFF.

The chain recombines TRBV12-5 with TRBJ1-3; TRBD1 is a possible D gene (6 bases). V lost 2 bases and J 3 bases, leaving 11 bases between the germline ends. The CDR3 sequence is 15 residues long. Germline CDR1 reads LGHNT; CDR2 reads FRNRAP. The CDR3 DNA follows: TGTGCTAGTGGTTTGCCCAGGGGCTATGGAAACACCATATATTTT. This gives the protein CASGLPRGYGNTIYF.

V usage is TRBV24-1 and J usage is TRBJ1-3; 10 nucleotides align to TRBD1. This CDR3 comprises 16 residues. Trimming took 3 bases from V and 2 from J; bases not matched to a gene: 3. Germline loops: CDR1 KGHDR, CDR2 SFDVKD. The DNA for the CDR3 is TGTGCCACCAGTGATCCTGGACAGGGGGCTGGAAACACCATATATTTT. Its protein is CATSDPGQGAGNTIYF.